Following are 21 T cell receptor beta chains from one sample sequenced in a study of T cell repertoires in cytomegalovirus infection (dated by TCRdb to about 2019). Sequencing instrument: Illumina HiSeq 1500. TCRdb trimmed the raw reads at Q25, called clones with MiXCR and kept productive beta chains. When rows share a CDR3 protein, they turn into one entry using the most common DNA and genes. The sample contains about 680,000 distinct CDR3 sequences, approximately 24% of them found a single time. Of the sample, 8% falls within the top ten clones. Sequenced material: CD8+ T cells from PBMCs. These receptors were taken from a human donor in good health (CMV status not recorded). Some clones in this sample may be carry-over from other donors' samples.

This clonotype was seen more than once but under ten times. The rearrangement joins TRBV11-2 to TRBJ2-5; 8 bases are a match to TRBD1. V trimming: 5 bases; J trimming: 4 bases; junction bases outside the gene matches: 9. The CDR3 is made up of 15 amino acids. Germline CDR1 SGHAT, CDR2 FQNNGV. CDR3 in amino acids: CASSADRVKSETQYF. CDR3 coding DNA: TGTGCCAGCAGCGCGGACAGGGTGAAGTCAGAGACCCAGTACTTC.

This rearrangement joins TRBV6-5 to TRBJ2-1; TRBD2 is a possible D gene (5 bases). The CDR3 is 13 amino acids. CDR1 and CDR2 from the germline V gene are MNHEY and SVGAGI. V gave up 2 bases and J gave up 12 bases, with 14 bases separating them. The CDR3 here is CASSYENAGLQFF. In DNA, the CDR3 is TGTGCCAGCAGTTACGAGAATGCGGGTTTGCAGTTCTTC.

This chain links TRBV5-1 with TRBJ2-7; 11 bases match TRBD1. There are 16 residues in the CDR3. The junction had 10 bases not matched to a gene; V was cut back by 3 bases and J by 5 bases. Germline CDR1 and CDR2: SGHRS and YFSETQ. The chain's CDR3 is CASSSGQGASPHEQYV. In DNA, the CDR3 is TGCGCCAGCAGCTCAGGACAGGGGGCAAGTCCCCACGAGCAGTACGTC.

The table lists this clonotype with a few counts. The chain links TRBV23-1 to TRBJ2-2; D remains ambiguous. TRBV23-1 is identified as an open reading frame with a role that is uncertain. This CDR3 spans 15 amino acids. V lost 4 bases and J lost 3, with 12 bases in between. The CDR3 reads CASSLPTEDTGELFF. The CDR3 nucleotides are TGCGCCAGCAGTCTTCCCACAGAGGACACCGGGGAGCTGTTTTTT.

This clonotype occurred many times. The rearrangement uses TRBV7-9 and TRBJ1-2; no firm D call. The V gene's germline CDR1 is SEHNR and CDR2 FQNEAQ (reference sequence). This CDR3 has 15 residues. Trimming removed 5 bases from V and 4 bases from J, with 17 bases in between. CDR3 amino acids: CASSPPGGGVYGYTF. The CDR3 DNA reads TGTGCCAGCAGCCCCCCAGGAGGCGGGGTCTATGGCTACACCTTC.

This clonotype was observed many times. The chain recombines TRBV12-3 or TRBV12-4 with TRBJ2-3, with 10 bases aligning to TRBD2. CDR3 length equals 14 residues. The V segment lost 5 bases and the J segment 6 bases; nucleotides outside the gene matches: 5. CDR3 sequence: CASSPGLAEDTQYF. The CDR3 nucleotides read TGTGCCAGCAGTCCCGGACTAGCGGAGGATACGCAGTATTTT.

The V and J genes are TRBV28 and TRBJ1-1; 12 positions match TRBD1. The germline V gene encodes CDR1 MDHEN and CDR2 SYDVKM. Trimming removed 6 bases from V and 9 bases from J; junction bases left unmatched: 14. The CDR3 has 16 residues. The CDR3 protein is CASSDRDRGLGTKAFF. CDR3 coding DNA: TGTGCCAGCAGCGACCGGGACAGGGGGCTGGGAACTAAAGCTTTCTTT.

This clonotype occurred a few times. The V call is TRBV2, the J call TRBJ2-5, with a possible D match to TRBD1 (5 bases). The V gene lost 2 bases and the J gene lost 2 bases, with 9 bases spanning the gap. Germline CDR1 reads SNHLY; CDR2 reads FYNNEI. This CDR3 region has 14 residues. CDR3 DNA: TGTGCCAGCAGTGAACCCAGGGAACAAGAGACCCAGTACTTC. Translating gives CASSEPREQETQYF.

This chain joins TRBV6-2 or TRBV6-3 and TRBJ2-5; possibly TRBD2 for D (6 bases). V was pared by 6 bases and J by 3 bases, with 17 bases between. The CDR3 totals 15 residues. The germline CDR1 and CDR2 sequences are MNHEY and SVGEGT. The CDR3 here is CASSTLLWGEETQYF. CDR3 in DNA: TGTGCCAGCAGCACCCTTTTGTGGGGGGAAGAGACCCAGTACTTC.

The gene calls are TRBV7-9 and TRBJ1-5; the D gene is possibly TRBD1 (5 bases). The germline gives CDR1 SEHNR, CDR2 FQNEAQ (reference sequence). Trimming removed 5 bases from V and 2 bases from J, with 10 bases in between. The CDR3 has 14 residues. In DNA, the CDR3 is TGTGCCAGCAGCATACGGGACGGCAATCAGCCCCAGCATTTT. Amino acids: CASSIRDGNQPQHF.

This clonotype was seen ten or more times. The chain employs TRBV12-3 or TRBV12-4 and TRBJ2-7, with 8 bases aligning to TRBD1. The CDR3 contains 14 residues. J was trimmed by 0 bases and V by 8 bases; bases with no gene match: 6. The CDR3 here is CASCTGGNSYEQYF. As DNA, the CDR3 is TGTGCCAGCTGCACAGGGGGGAACTCCTACGAGCAGTACTTC.

As regards this clonotype: One end of the junction is discordant with germline, which a read error may explain. This chain links TRBV20-1 with TRBJ1-2; D might be TRBD1 (5 bases). This CDR3 region has 16 residues. Germline CDR1 reads DFQATT; CDR2 reads SNEGSKA (reference sequence). In DNA form, the CDR3 reads TGCCGTGCTAGTCCGTTTCGGTTAGGAGGGACCCATGGCTACACCTTC. Translation: CRASPFRLGGTHGYTF.

In its sample, this clonotype was seen a few times. The gene calls are TRBV24-1 and TRBJ2-5, with D unresolved. Trimming pared 4 bases from V and 1 base from J, leaving 15 bases between. The CDR3 is 16 residues long. Germline V gene data show CDR1 as KGHDR and CDR2 as SFDVKD. The CDR3 DNA reads as TGTGCCACCAGTGACCCACCCCCGGACCGCCAAGAGACCCAGTACTTC. The encoded protein is CATSDPPPDRQETQYF.

This clonotype has only a few counts. This chain joins TRBV25-1 and TRBJ2-7, with D maybe TRBD1 (5 bases). The germline gives CDR1 MGHDK, CDR2 SYGVNS. Trimming took 3 bases from V and 2 from J, leaving 14 bases between them. The CDR3 length is 15 residues. The CDR3 bases are TGTGCCAGCAGTGATGGGGCAGGTGAAGCCTACGAGCAGTACGTC. Translated: CASSDGAGEAYEQYV.

Details on this clonotype: This may come from a read error, since a much larger clone is one base off. V usage is TRBV12-3 or TRBV12-4 and J usage is TRBJ2-7, with 9 nucleotides matching TRBD1. The CDR3 spans 14 residues. The J segment lost 7 bases and the V segment lost 10 bases, leaving 14 bases of the junction unmatched. The CDR3 loop reads CANSPGQGPWEQYF. CDR3 in DNA: TGTGCCAACAGCCCGGGACAGGGCCCTTGGGAGCAGTACTTC.

Details on this clonotype: A much larger clone lies one base from this, so it may be a read error. The CDR3 spells CASGLAGGPSYEQYV. The CDR3 bases are TGTGCCAGCGGCTTAGCGGGGGGGCCCTCCTACGAGCAGTACGTC. This chain connects TRBV7-2 to TRBJ2-7, with 11 bases fitting TRBD2. This CDR3 region has 15 residues. The germline V gene encodes CDR1 SGHTA and CDR2 FQGNSA.

This clonotype was counted only a few times. V is TRBV19 and J is TRBJ1-1, with D uncertain. Germline V lookup: CDR1 LNHDA, CDR2 SQIVND (reference sequence). Trimming stripped 8 bases from V and 6 bases from J, with 10 bases between. The CDR3 has 11 residues. CDR3 protein: CASYQEAEAFF. In nucleotides, the CDR3 is TGTGCCAGTTACCAGGAGGCTGAAGCTTTCTTT.

This chain uses TRBV29-1 with TRBJ2-2, with TRBD1 as a possible D gene (6 bases). Germline V gene lookup returns CDR1 SQVTM and CDR2 ANQGSEA. The CDR3 length is 14 residues. With 4 bases removed from V and 2 bases from J, the gap between germline ends came to 11 bases. The CDR3, as DNA: TGCAGCGTTGTCGAACAGGGAAACACCGGGGAGCTGTTTTTT. It translates to CSVVEQGNTGELFF.

This clonotype was recorded at least ten times. The rearrangement joins TRBV7-2 to TRBJ2-7; D possibly matches TRBD1 or TRBD2 (5 bases each). V was clipped by 3 bases and J by 3 bases, with 9 bases between them. The CDR3 sequence is 13 residues long. Germline V gene sequence: CDR1 SGHTA, CDR2 FQGNSA. The CDR3 DNA reads as TGTGCCAGCAGCTTGCCAGGGAGCTACGAGCAGTACTTC. Amino acid sequence: CASSLPGSYEQYF.

This chain connects TRBV14 to TRBJ2-1; 9 positions agree with TRBD1. The CDR3 consists of 18 residues. Losses at the gene ends were 3 bases for V and 3 bases for J; bases not matched to a gene: 12. Germline V CDR1 and CDR2: SGHDN, FVKESK. CDR3 sequence: CASSHGIGQGRLYNEQFF. DNA of the CDR3: TGTGCCAGCAGCCACGGTATCGGACAGGGGCGCCTCTACAATGAGCAGTTCTTC.

This clonotype was observed many times. The chain recombines TRBV6-2 or TRBV6-3 with TRBJ2-3, with a possible D match to TRBD1 (6 bases). V shed 7 bases and J shed 1 base, with 6 bases lying between them. CDR1 and CDR2 (germline): MNHEY, SVGEGT. This CDR3 region has 12 residues. The CDR3 here is CASNRGTDTQYF. CDR3 bases: TGTGCCAGCAACAGGGGCACAGATACGCAGTATTTT.